This T cell receptor beta chain comes out of a study of identifying expanded T cells in peripheral blood. Turning to this clone: Its matching antigen is unknown.

Healthy donors had no documented immune events, such as infections, while sampled. Profiled with immunoSEQ multiplex PCR; TCRdb holds only in-frame clones, not every one. The data hold 90,000 to 100,000 clones, with roughly 90% observed a single time. CDR3 length: 19 residues. Germline values: CDR1 SEHNR, CDR2 FQNEAQ (reference sequence). V gave up 5 bases and J gave up 4 bases; unmatched junction bases: 21. Findings and limits, study-wide: Roughly two-week clone count variance significantly increased as total template count grew. Over two and four weeks, about 15 and 19 clones changed, versus 1.2 between replicates.

The sequence was obtained from a person between 18 and 75 years old in good health. The chain couples TRBV7-9 to TRBJ2-5; 8 bases map to TRBD2. The specimen sequenced was blood. The CDR3 is CASSRPARGTSYDRETQYF. DNA for the CDR3: TGTGCCAGCAGCCGGCCCGCCCGGGGGACTAGTTATGATCGAGAGACCCAGTACTTC.